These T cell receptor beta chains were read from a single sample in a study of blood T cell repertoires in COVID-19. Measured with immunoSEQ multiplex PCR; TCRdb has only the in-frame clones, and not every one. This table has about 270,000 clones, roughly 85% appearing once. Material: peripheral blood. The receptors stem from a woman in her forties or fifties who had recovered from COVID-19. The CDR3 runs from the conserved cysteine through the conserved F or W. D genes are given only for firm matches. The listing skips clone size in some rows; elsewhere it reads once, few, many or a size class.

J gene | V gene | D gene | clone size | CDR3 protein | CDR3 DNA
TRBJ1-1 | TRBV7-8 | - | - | CASSLRTGNTEAFF | TGTGCCAGCAGCTTAAGAACAGGGAACACTGAAGCTTTCTTT
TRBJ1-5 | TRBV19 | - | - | CASTIVWGRSNQPQHF | TGTGCCAGTACTATTGTCTGGGGGCGCAGCAATCAGCCCCAGCATTTT
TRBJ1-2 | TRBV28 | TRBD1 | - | CASSPGGGYGYTF | TGTGCCAGCAGTCCAGGGGGTGGATATGGCTACACCTTC
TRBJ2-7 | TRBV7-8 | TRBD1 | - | CASSLGTGVSYEQYF | TGTGCCAGCAGCTTAGGGACAGGGGTTTCCTACGAGCAGTACTTC
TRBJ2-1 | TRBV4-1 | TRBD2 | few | CASSQDWTSGLKAQFF | TGCGCCAGCAGCCAAGATTGGACTAGCGGCCTCAAGGCGCAGTTCTTC
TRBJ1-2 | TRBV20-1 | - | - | CSASKQQGDYGYTF | TGCAGTGCTAGTAAACAGCAAGGGGACTATGGCTACACCTTC
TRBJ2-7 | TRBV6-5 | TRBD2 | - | CASRSGGLYEQYF | TGTGCCAGCAGGAGCGGGGGCCTATACGAGCAGTACTTC
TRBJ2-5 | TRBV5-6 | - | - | CASSLGQAKRETQYF | TGTGCCAGCAGCTTGGGACAGGCCAAGAGAGAGACCCAGTACTTC
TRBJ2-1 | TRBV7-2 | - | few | CASSLRGGGGASYNEQFF | TGTGCCAGCAGCTTAAGGGGGGGAGGCGGGGCCTCCTACAATGAGCAGTTCTTC
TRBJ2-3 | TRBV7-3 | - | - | CASSLTGGTDTQYF | TGTGCCAGCAGCTTAACGGGGGGAACAGATACGCAGTATTTT
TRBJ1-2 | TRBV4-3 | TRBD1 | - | CASSPQGAYGYTF | TGCGCCAGCAGCCCGCAGGGGGCCTATGGCTACACCTTC
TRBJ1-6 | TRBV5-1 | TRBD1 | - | CASSHGTVNNSPLHF | TGCGCCAGCAGCCACGGGACAGTCAATAATTCACCCCTCCACTTT
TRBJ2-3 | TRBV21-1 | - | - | CASSTGYRVADTQYF | TGTGCCAGCAGCACTGGTTACAGGGTCGCAGATACGCAGTATTTT
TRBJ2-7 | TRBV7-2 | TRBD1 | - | CASRTGGNYEQYF | TGTGCCAGCAGAACAGGGGGCAACTACGAGCAGTACTTC
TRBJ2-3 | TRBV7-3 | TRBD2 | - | CASSDKRESTDTQYF | TGTGCCAGCAGCGATAAGCGGGAGAGCACAGATACGCAGTATTTT
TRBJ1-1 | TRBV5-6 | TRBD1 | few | CASSFWGQGKGTEAFF | TGTGCCAGCAGCTTTTGGGGACAGGGGAAGGGCACTGAAGCTTTCTTT
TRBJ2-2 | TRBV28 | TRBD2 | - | CASSLFPGGPTSTGELFF | TGTGCCAGCAGTTTATTCCCGGGAGGGCCTACAAGCACCGGGGAGCTGTTTTTT
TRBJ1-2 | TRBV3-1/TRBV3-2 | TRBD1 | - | CASSRSGGRGYTF | TGTGCCAGCAGCCGTTCAGGGGGTAGAGGCTACACCTTC
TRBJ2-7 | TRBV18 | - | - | CASSPSNYEQYF | TGTGCCAGCTCACCTAGCAATTACGAGCAGTACTTC
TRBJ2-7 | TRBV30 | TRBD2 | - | CAWSRYGAGAYEQYF | TGTGCCTGGAGTCGGTATGGGGCGGGAGCCTACGAGCAGTACTTC
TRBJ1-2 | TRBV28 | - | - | CASSPGYGYTF | TGTGCCAGCAGCCCCGGCTATGGCTACACCTTC
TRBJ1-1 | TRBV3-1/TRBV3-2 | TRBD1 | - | CASSPTGITEAFF | TGTGCCAGCAGTCCGACAGGGATCACTGAAGCTTTCTTT
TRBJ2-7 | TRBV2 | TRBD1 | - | CASNGQGAHEQYF | TGTGCCAGCAATGGACAGGGGGCCCACGAGCAGTACTTC
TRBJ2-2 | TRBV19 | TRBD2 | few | CASRQGLAGGHDTGELFF | TGTGCCAGTAGACAGGGACTAGCGGGGGGGCACGACACCGGGGAGCTGTTTTTT
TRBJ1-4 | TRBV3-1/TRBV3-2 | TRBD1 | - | CASSQELGQDQPLHLNEKLFF | TGTGCCAGCAGCCAAGAGCTCGGACAGGACCAGCCCCTCCACCTTAATGAAAAACTGTTTTTT
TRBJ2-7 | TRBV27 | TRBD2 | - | CASSLTGGNPYEQYF | TGTGCCAGCAGTTTAACGGGGGGGAACCCCTACGAGCAGTACTTC
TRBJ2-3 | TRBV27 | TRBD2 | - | CASSPTSGAFYTQYF | TGTGCCAGCAGCCCAACTAGCGGGGCTTTCTATACGCAGTATTTT
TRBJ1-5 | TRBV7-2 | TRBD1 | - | CASSKQGKEPQHF | TGTGCCAGCAGCAAACAGGGGAAGGAGCCCCAGCATTTT
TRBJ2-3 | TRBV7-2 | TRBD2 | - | CASSLNSGGILTDTQYF | TGTGCCAGCAGTCTAAATAGCGGGGGGATCCTCACAGATACGCAGTATTTT
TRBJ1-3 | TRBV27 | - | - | CASSAFLGNTIYF | TGTGCCAGCAGTGCGTTTCTAGGAAACACCATATATTTT